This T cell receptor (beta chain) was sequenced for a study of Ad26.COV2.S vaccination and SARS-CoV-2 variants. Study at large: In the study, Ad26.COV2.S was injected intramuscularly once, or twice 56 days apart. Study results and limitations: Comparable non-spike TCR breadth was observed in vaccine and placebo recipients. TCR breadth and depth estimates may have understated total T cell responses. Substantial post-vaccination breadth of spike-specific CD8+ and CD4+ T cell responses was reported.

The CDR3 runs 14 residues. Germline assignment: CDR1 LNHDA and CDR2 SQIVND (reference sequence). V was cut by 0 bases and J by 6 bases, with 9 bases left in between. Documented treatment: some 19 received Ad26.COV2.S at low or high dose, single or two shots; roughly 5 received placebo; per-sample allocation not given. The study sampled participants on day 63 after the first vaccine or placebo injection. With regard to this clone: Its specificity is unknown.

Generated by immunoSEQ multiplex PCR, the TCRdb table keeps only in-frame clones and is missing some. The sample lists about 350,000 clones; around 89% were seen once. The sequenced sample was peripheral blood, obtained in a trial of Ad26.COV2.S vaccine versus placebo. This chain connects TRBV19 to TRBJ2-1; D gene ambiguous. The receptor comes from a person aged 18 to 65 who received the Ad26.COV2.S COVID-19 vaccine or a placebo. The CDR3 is CASSIDLFVNEQFF. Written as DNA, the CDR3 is TGTGCCAGTAGTATAGATCTATTTGTCAATGAGCAGTTCTTC.